What follows describes a single T cell receptor beta chain. TCRdb's copy holds only in-frame clones and misses some; the assay was immunoSEQ multiplex PCR. The sample gives around 370,000 clones, around nine tenths of which show up once; more than 1% is in the top ten. Unmatched junction bases numbered 4, after V lost 0 bases and J lost 5 bases. CDR3 length: 15 amino acids. Germline assignment: CDR1 SGHNT and CDR2 YYREEE (reference sequence). This sample is drawn from a study of blood T cell repertoires in COVID-19. Study as a whole: Some COVID-19 samples were acute and others convalescent; all came from the United States, Italy and Spain.

Participants were placed into cohorts based on the clinical history they reported. In Cohort 3, a recovered donor had either two negative PCRs, clearance, or symptom resolution. The sample consisted of PBMCs or T cells enriched from blood (not recorded which). The sequence was collected from a woman aged 18-29 years who had recovered from COVID-19. This chain uses TRBV5-4 with TRBJ2-2, with 7 positions matching TRBD1. The CDR3 DNA is TGTGCCAGCAGCTTGGAGGCAGGGGGTACCGGGGAGCTGTTTTTT. Translation gives CASSLEAGGTGELFF. The full variable domain, completed using reference TRBV5-4 and TRBJ2-2, is ETGVTQSPTHLIKTRGQQVTLRCSSQSGHNTVSWYQQALGQGPQFIFQYYREEENGRGNFPPRFSGLQFPNYSSELNVNALELDDSALYLCASSLEAGGTGELFFGEGSRLTVL.